This T cell receptor (beta chain) was found in a study of OX40 agonist ivuxolimab in advanced cancers. The data were produced by immunoSEQ multiplex PCR, yet TCRdb's version contains in-frame clones alone and is incomplete. The repertoire holds 20,000 to 30,000 clones, with around 85% as singletons. This clone has a single count. Antigen: not known. With autoimmune disease history or systemic immunosuppression, patients were excluded. Baseline, cycle 4 day 1, and cycle 7 day 1 were the blood sampling points. General study results and limits: Among the lowest peripheral clonal expansion occurred in 0.1-3.0 mg/kg partial responders. Clonal expansion by week 6 occurred in CD4+ and CD8+ blood T cells (at 0.1 to 3.0 mg/kg).

CDR3 length: 15 amino acids. The V gene lost 7 bases and the J gene lost 2 bases, with 19 bases spanning the gap. Germline assignment: CDR1 SQVTM and CDR2 ANQGSEA. The chain combines TRBV29-1 with TRBJ2-3, with D tentatively TRBD2 (5 bases). The TCR was taken from an adult with an advanced solid tumor such as melanoma, head and neck, liver or kidney cancer. Here the sequenced sample was CD4+ or CD8+ T cells sorted from blood, taken in a trial of the OX40 agonist ivuxolimab. This CDR3 is CSAGGAVPPTDTQYF. In DNA form, the CDR3 reads TGCAGCGCCGGAGGAGCGGTCCCCCCCACAGATACGCAGTATTTT.